What follows are 21 T cell receptor beta chains derived from one specimen sequenced in a study of response to subunit inactivated influenza vaccine. TCRdb recomputed calls from the RT-PCR reads with MiXCR, one row per CDR3 protein. The sample has roughly 700,000 distinct CDR3 sequences, about 15% seen once. The sample consisted of PBMCs from blood, taken 14 days before vaccination. The receptors originated from a man aged 45-60 years who received an inactivated influenza vaccine.

V usage is TRBV20-1 and J usage is TRBJ2-1; TRBD2 matches at 7 bases. Germline V gives CDR1 DFQATT, CDR2 SNEGSKA (reference sequence). The CDR3 runs 18 residues. With V trimmed by 1 base and J by 2 bases, 14 bases remained unmatched. The CDR3 loop is CSARGFGGRERPYNEQFF. CDR3 DNA: TGCAGTGCTAGAGGGTTTGGAGGGCGGGAGCGACCCTACAATGAGCAGTTCTTC.

This clonotype was seen at least ten times. The chain recombines TRBV3-1 with TRBJ2-2; no firm D call. Germline V gene lookup returns CDR1 LGHDT and CDR2 YNNKEL (reference sequence). V was trimmed by 5 bases and J by 0 bases, leaving 7 bases between them. The CDR3 spans 14 residues. The CDR3 nucleotides are TGTGCCAGCAGCTCGACTCCGAACACCGGGGAGCTGTTTTTT. Translating it yields CASSSTPNTGELFF. The full variable domain, with the rest looked up from reference TRBV3-1 and TRBJ2-2, is DTAVSQTPKYLVTQMGNDKSIKCEQNLGHDTMYWYKQDSKKFLKIMFSYNNKELIINETVPNRFSPKSPDKAHLNLHINSLELGDSAVYFCASSSTPNTGELFFGEGSRLTVL.

This clonotype was found a few times. The genes are TRBV6-2 or TRBV6-3 and TRBJ1-1; 7 bases line up with TRBD1. Germline-derived CDR1 and CDR2 are MNHEY and SVGEGT. This CDR3 spans 14 amino acids. V shed 7 bases, J shed 5 bases, and the junction held 10 bases outside the gene matches. The chain's CDR3 is CASNVQGRRTEAFF. For the CDR3, the DNA is TGTGCCAGCAACGTACAGGGGCGGAGAACTGAAGCTTTCTTT.

The table lists this clonotype with a few counts. The chain joins TRBV7-6 to TRBJ2-7; D is unresolved. V gave up 3 bases and J gave up 5 bases, with 11 bases separating them. The CDR3 is 13 amino acids. Germline-derived CDR1 and CDR2 are SGHVS and FNYEAQ. This CDR3 is CASSFSIRDEQYF. The CDR3 nucleotides read TGTGCCAGCAGCTTTAGCATACGGGACGAGCAGTACTTC.

This clonotype was counted between two and nine times. This chain uses TRBV6-5 with TRBJ1-1; the D gene is possibly TRBD1 (5 bases). Deletions cut 0 bases from V and 0 bases from J, with 8 bases between. Germline CDR1 is MNHEY and CDR2 is SVGAGI. The CDR3 runs to 15 residues. CDR3 protein: CASSYSHRMNTEAFF. The CDR3, as DNA: TGTGCCAGCAGTTACTCTCACAGGATGAACACTGAAGCTTTCTTT.

This clonotype was detected a few times. The CDR3 sequence: CASSSQGPINQPQHF. DNA of the CDR3: TGTGCCAGCAGTTCACAGGGCCCCATCAATCAGCCCCAGCATTTT. This chain joins TRBV12-3 or TRBV12-4 and TRBJ1-5; D might be TRBD1 (6 bases). Trimming removed 4 bases at V and 3 bases at J, with 13 bases between. The CDR3 has 15 residues.

The chain has TRBV6-2 or TRBV6-3 and TRBJ2-1; 7 bases agree with TRBD2. Germline V gene lookup returns CDR1 MNHEY and CDR2 SVGEGT. CDR3 length equals 15 residues. V lost 3 bases, J lost 7 bases, and 9 bases stayed unmatched. The CDR3 coding sequence is TGTGCCAGCAGTTATCGAGTAGCGGGCGGTAATGAGCAGTTCTTC. Protein: CASSYRVAGGNEQFF.

This clonotype was counted a few times. J is TRBJ2-7 and V is TRBV28; 8 positions agree with TRBD1. The length of the CDR3 is 14 residues. V dropped 6 bases and J dropped 2; count of bases not matched to a gene: 6. CDR1 is MDHEN, CDR2 SYDVKM, per germline. CDR3 coding DNA: TGTGCCAGCAGGAAGGACAGGGACGCCTACGAGCAGTACTTC. Translating gives CASRKDRDAYEQYF.

This clonotype was detected only a few times. The CDR3 coding sequence is TGCAGCGTTAGGACCCTCACGCAAGAGACCCAGTACTTC. Encoded protein: CSVRTLTQETQYF. The chain couples TRBV29-1 to TRBJ2-5; no firm D call. Germline CDR1 is SQVTM and CDR2 is ANQGSEA. V lost 5 bases and J 2 bases, leaving 12 bases between the germline ends. This CDR3 has 13 amino acids.

The CDR3 loop is CASSLIQEGWDRGYEQYF. CDR3 sequence (DNA): TGTGCCAGCAGCTTAATTCAGGAGGGTTGGGACAGGGGGTACGAGCAGTACTTC. The J gene is TRBJ2-7, the V gene TRBV7-3; 11 positions agree with TRBD1. CDR3 length: 18 amino acids. Looked up from germline, CDR1 is SGHTA and CDR2 is FQGTGA. Trimming cost V 1 base and J 4 bases; bases outside gene matches: 12.

This clonotype appeared a few times. V is TRBV11-2 and J is TRBJ2-7, with 10 bases identical to TRBD1. J lost 7 bases, V lost 8 bases, and 5 bases had no gene match. The V gene's germline CDR1 is SGHAT and CDR2 FQNNGV. There are 12 residues in the CDR3. The CDR3 region is CASSGTGVEQYF. For the CDR3, the DNA is TGTGCCAGCTCCGGGACAGGGGTTGAGCAGTACTTC.

The chain recombines TRBV18 with TRBJ2-5; D unclear. The CDR3 sequence is 13 residues long. The V gene lost 4 bases and the J gene lost 2 bases, with 8 bases spanning the gap. Germline values: CDR1 KGHSH, CDR2 LQKENI. The DNA of the CDR3 is TGTGCCAGCTCACGCAGATCACAAGAGACCCAGTACTTC. Translated: CASSRRSQETQYF.

This clonotype was seen ten or more times. The chain carries TRBV3-2 and TRBJ2-3; the table's TRBD2 call for D was not verified on the DNA. TRBV3-2 is tagged as a pseudogene. The CDR3 contains 15 residues. The CDR3 sequence is CASSQFLADSDTQYF. The CDR3 DNA is TGTGCCAGCAGCCAATTCCTAGCAGATTCAGATACGCAGTATTTT.

This clonotype was found a few times. A much larger clone is a single base away; this may be a read error. V usage is TRBV3-1 and J usage is TRBJ2-1, with 16 positions matching TRBD2. Trimming cost V 3 bases and J 3 bases; bases outside gene matches: 5. CDR1 and CDR2 from the germline V gene are LGHDT and YNNKEL (reference sequence). The CDR3 runs to 18 residues. In DNA, the CDR3 is TGTGCCAGCAGCCATGAGGGGACTAGCGGGGGGGACTACAATGAGCAGTTCTTC. It codes for CASSHEGTSGGDYNEQFF.

This clonotype has at least ten counts. V gene TRBV12-3 or TRBV12-4 combines with J gene TRBJ2-2; D not resolved. The CDR3 has 17 residues. Trimming took off 1 base at V and 2 bases at J, with 14 bases between the two ends. In DNA, the CDR3 is TGTGCCAGCAGTTTAGGTGTGACTTTCCATAACACCGGGGAGCTGTTTTTT. It yields the protein CASSLGVTFHNTGELFF.

The V call is TRBV6-1, the J call TRBJ2-5, with D possibly being TRBD2 (5 bases). Trimming took 2 bases from V and 5 from J, leaving 12 bases between them. CDR3 length: 14 residues. Germline assignment: CDR1 MNHNS and CDR2 SASEGT. The CDR3 region has the DNA TGTGCCAGCAGTGAATCCTGGGGAGTGGAGACCCAGTACTTC. Its protein product is CASSESWGVETQYF.

The rearrangement uses TRBV20-1 and TRBJ2-7; TRBD2 aligns across 10 bases. The CDR3 extends over 15 amino acids. After removal of 6 bases from V and 2 bases from J, the junction contained 10 bases not matched to a gene. Germline values: CDR1 DFQATT, CDR2 SNEGSKA (reference sequence). The CDR3 nucleotides are TGCAGTGCGTGGGGGGCTAGCGGGGGACCCTACGAGCAGTACTTC. It specifies CSAWGASGGPYEQYF.

This clonotype was seen ten or more times. The genes are TRBV29-1 and TRBJ1-1; D uncertain. The germline V gene encodes CDR1 SQVTM and CDR2 ANQGSEA. The CDR3 covers 11 residues. Trimming took off 2 bases at V and 0 bases at J, with 1 base between the two ends. The CDR3 DNA is TGCAGCGTTGAACTGAACACTGAAGCTTTCTTT. Amino acid sequence: CSVELNTEAFF.

The CDR3 is CASSSQPGDTIYF. As DNA, the CDR3 is TGTGCCAGCAGCTCACAACCGGGGGACACCATATATTTT. V and J are TRBV13 and TRBJ1-3; D is possibly TRBD1 (5 bases). This CDR3 has 13 residues. Germline V gene data show CDR1 as PRHDT and CDR2 as FYEKMQ (reference sequence). Trimming pared 4 bases from V and 8 bases from J, leaving 12 bases between.

A note on this clonotype: An end of the junction does not agree with germline; a read error may underlie this. The V gene is TRBV28, the J gene TRBJ1-2, with TRBD1 matching 8 bases. This CDR3 region has 14 residues. In germline, CDR1 is MDHEN, CDR2 SYDVKM. The CDR3 DNA is TGTACCAGCAGTAGCGGACAGGGACCCTATGGCTACACCTTC. Translated, it gives CTSSSGQGPYGYTF.

The chain joins TRBV4-2 to TRBJ2-4; 8 bases agree with TRBD1. With 0 bases clipped from V and 7 bases from J, the junction kept 5 bases outside the gene matches. CDR3 length: 15 residues. CDR1 is LGHNA, CDR2 YNFKEQ, per germline. The CDR3 DNA follows: TGTGCCAGCAGCCAAGATCCCCAGGGGGCGAACATTCAGTACTTC. It yields the protein CASSQDPQGANIQYF.